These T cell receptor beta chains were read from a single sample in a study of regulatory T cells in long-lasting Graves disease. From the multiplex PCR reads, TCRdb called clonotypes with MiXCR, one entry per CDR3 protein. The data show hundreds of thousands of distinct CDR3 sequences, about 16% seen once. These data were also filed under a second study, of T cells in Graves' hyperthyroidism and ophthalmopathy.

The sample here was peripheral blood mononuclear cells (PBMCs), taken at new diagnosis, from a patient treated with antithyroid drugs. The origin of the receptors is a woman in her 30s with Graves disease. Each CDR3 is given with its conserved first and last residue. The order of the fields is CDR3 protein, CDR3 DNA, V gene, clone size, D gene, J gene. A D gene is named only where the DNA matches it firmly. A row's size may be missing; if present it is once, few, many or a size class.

CASSSVTGGTYEQYF,TGTGCCAGCAGTTCTGTGACAGGGGGAACCTACGAGCAGTACTTC,TRBV2,many,TRBD1,TRBJ2-7
CSARGTPTAGELFF,TGCAGTGCTAGGGGTACTCCGACGGCCGGGGAGCTGTTTTTT,TRBV20-1,many,.,TRBJ2-2
CASSLGPGQSYSYEQYF,TGTGCCAGCAGCTTAGGCCCGGGACAGTCGTACTCCTACGAGCAGTACTTC,TRBV7-8,many,TRBD1,TRBJ2-7
CATSDSSLGGEKLFF,TGTGCCACCAGTGATTCAAGTCTGGGTGGTGAAAAACTGTTTTTT,TRBV24-1,few,.,TRBJ1-4
CASSSAHNSPLHF,TGTGCCAGCAGTTCCGCCCATAATTCACCCCTCCACTTT,TRBV27,.,.,TRBJ1-6
CASLGGNEKLFF,TGTGCCAGCCTCGGGGGGAATGAAAAACTGTTTTTT,TRBV2,many,.,TRBJ1-4
CASSERTGTDTQYF,TGTGCCAGTAGCGAGAGGACGGGCACAGATACGCAGTATTTT,TRBV19,many,.,TRBJ2-3
CASSDRRRGIKYNEQFF,TGTGCCAGTAGTGACAGGAGACGCGGGATTAAGTACAATGAGCAGTTCTTC,TRBV19,.,.,TRBJ2-1
CASSPPHGDEQFF,TGTGCCAGCTCACCACCGCACGGGGATGAGCAGTTCTTC,TRBV18,many,.,TRBJ2-1
CASSLVSSGTYNEQFF,TGTGCCAGCAGCTTAGTGAGCAGCGGGACCTACAATGAGCAGTTCTTC,TRBV11-2,few,TRBD2,TRBJ2-1
CSARGYEGSAYNEQFF,TGCAGTGCTAGAGGGTACGAGGGAAGCGCCTACAATGAGCAGTTCTTC,TRBV20-1,few,.,TRBJ2-1
CAISSGTNEKLFF,TGTGCCATCAGTAGTGGGACTAATGAAAAACTGTTTTTT,TRBV10-3,few,.,TRBJ1-4
CATSDLQRGQPTGNEQFF,TGTGCCACCAGTGATTTGCAAAGGGGACAGCCCACCGGGAATGAGCAGTTCTTC,TRBV24-1,.,TRBD1,TRBJ2-1
CSARDRGRQLKIEAFF,TGCAGTGCTAGAGATCGAGGCAGGCAGCTCAAAATTGAAGCTTTCTTT,TRBV20-1,many,.,TRBJ1-1
CASSFLGRADGDTQYF,TGTGCCAGCAGTTTTCTGGGCCGGGCGGACGGAGATACGCAGTATTTT,TRBV28,.,.,TRBJ2-3
CASSFLLAGNSGNTIYF,TGTGCCAGCAGTTTTTTATTGGCAGGAAACTCTGGAAACACCATATATTTT,TRBV12-3/TRBV12-4,few,.,TRBJ1-3
CASGLVNTGELFF,TGTGCTAGTGGTTTGGTGAACACCGGGGAGCTGTTTTTT,TRBV12-5,.,.,TRBJ2-2
CASTGNFGYTF,TGTGCCAGCACCGGGAACTTTGGCTACACCTTC,TRBV28,few,.,TRBJ1-2
CASSPPLEGTRHYEQYF,TGTGCCAGCAGCCCTCCCCTAGAGGGGACTCGACACTACGAGCAGTACTTC,TRBV7-3,.,.,TRBJ2-7
CASSLVLGGNSPLHF,TGCGCCAGCAGCTTGGTCCTCGGGGGGAATTCACCCCTCCACTTT,TRBV5-1,many,.,TRBJ1-6
CASSPGSVQAEQLF,TGTGCCAGCTCACCGGGATCCGTCCAGGCTGAGCAGCTCTTC,TRBV18,.,.,TRBJ2-1
CASSQVAGPGQPQHF,TGTGCCAGCAGCCAAGTTGCAGGGCCGGGTCAGCCCCAGCATTTT,TRBV3-1,.,.,TRBJ1-5
CSASQGQASQPQHF,TGCAGTGCTAGCCAGGGACAGGCAAGTCAGCCCCAGCATTTT,TRBV20-1,.,TRBD1,TRBJ1-5
CASTQLAQETQYF,TGTGCCAGCACCCAACTTGCACAAGAGACCCAGTACTTC,TRBV28,many,.,TRBJ2-5